A single sample gave rise to the 22 T cell receptor beta chains below, sequenced in a study of graft-versus-host responses after intestinal transplantation. Clones were read by immunoSEQ multiplex PCR, and TCRdb kept only the in-frame ones, dropping some. Altogether about 4,600 clones are present, approximately 25% being singletons, with the ten largest covering 4% to 5%. This sample comprised alloreactive CD4+ T cells from a mixed lymphocyte reaction culture, obtained before intestinal transplant. The sample's subset: CFSE-low proliferating T cells sorted from approximately 6-day pre-transplant mixed lymphocyte reaction (GvH or HvG direction). Receptors were obtained from a human patient who received an intestinal transplant.

This clone has at least ten counts. The V gene is TRBV6-5, the J gene TRBJ2-2; D is tentatively TRBD1 or TRBD2 (5 bases each). Germline values: CDR1 MNHEY, CDR2 SVGAGI. The CDR3 runs to 13 residues. Between the trimmed V and J ends, which lost 3 bases and 4 bases, there was a span of 6 bases. CDR3 amino acids: CASSYGGTGELFF. CDR3 bases: TGTGCCAGCAGTTATGGGGGCACCGGGGAGCTGTTTTTT.

This chain connects TRBV30 to TRBJ2-1; the D gene is possibly TRBD2 (6 bases). Germline V gene data show CDR1 as GTSNPN and CDR2 as SVGIG (reference sequence). The V and J ends lost 0 bases and 4 bases respectively, with 10 bases between them. This CDR3 is 14 amino acids long. The CDR3, as DNA: TGTGCCTGGAGTGTACGGGGGATTTACAATGAGCAGTTCTTC. As protein: CAWSVRGIYNEQFF.

This clone has just a few counts. This sequence joins TRBV11-2 and TRBJ2-5, with 11 positions matching TRBD2. Germline assignment: CDR1 SGHAT and CDR2 FQNNGV. Unmatched junction bases numbered 8, after V lost 4 bases and J lost 4 bases. The CDR3 spans 16 residues. The CDR3 coding sequence is TGTGCCAGCAGCTCCCACATAGCGGGAGGGGGAGAGACCCAGTACTTC. Its protein is CASSSHIAGGGETQYF.

This clone occurred a few times. Here the CDR3 DNA reads TGTGCCAGCAGAGAGTACAGGGTAGATTCACCCCTCCACTTT. It is translated as CASREYRVDSPLHF. The chain uses TRBV5-4 and TRBJ1-6; weak D call: TRBD1 (6 bases). V gave up 5 bases and J gave up 8 bases, with 14 bases separating them. Germline loops: CDR1 SGHNT, CDR2 YYREEE (reference sequence). The CDR3 runs to 14 residues.

The sample holds a few counts of this clone. This sequence joins TRBV9 and TRBJ2-1, with D perhaps TRBD1 (5 bases). Germline CDR1 SGDLS, CDR2 YYNGEE. This CDR3 is 14 amino acids long. V shed 4 bases and J shed 1 base, with 9 bases lying between them. The CDR3 sequence is CASSPGLSYNEQFF. Here the CDR3 DNA reads TGTGCCAGCAGCCCAGGGCTATCCTACAATGAGCAGTTCTTC.

This clone is a singleton in its sample. A far larger clone differs by one base, so this is likely a read error. The CDR3 here is CASSYGVRPSPLHF. In DNA form, the CDR3 reads TGTGCCAGCAGTTACGGGGTCCGGCCTTCACCCCTCCACTTT. V usage is TRBV6-5 and J usage is TRBJ1-6; D remains unclear. The CDR3 has 14 amino acids. CDR1 is MNHEY, CDR2 SVGAGI, per germline. With 2 bases removed from V and 9 bases from J, the gap between germline ends came to 11 bases.

In this sample, this clone turned up a few times. CDR3 DNA: TGTGCCAGCAGCCAAGATCCAGGGAATCATGCTTGGAATGAGCAGTTCTTC. Translated: CASSQDPGNHAWNEQFF. The V call is TRBV11-2, the J call TRBJ2-1, with a tentative D call TRBD1 (5 bases). Trimming pared 5 bases from V and 7 bases from J, leaving 24 bases between. The CDR3 covers 17 residues. Germline assignment: CDR1 SGHAT and CDR2 FQNNGV.

This clone was found a few times. The rearrangement links TRBV6-6 to TRBJ2-7, with a tentative D call TRBD2 (7 bases). CDR3 length equals 15 residues. Deletions cut 2 bases from V and 6 bases from J, with 17 bases between. Looked up from germline, CDR1 is MNHNY and CDR2 is SVGAGI (reference sequence). CDR3 nucleotide sequence: TGTGCCAGCAGTTACCCAACTGGGGGGGCGGGCGAGCAGTACTTC. Translation gives CASSYPTGGAGEQYF.

This clone was observed a handful of times. The CDR3: CASSDRPLGPTDTQYF. In nucleotides, the CDR3 is TGTGCCAGCAGTGATCGGCCCCTGGGTCCCACAGATACGCAGTATTTT. The chain combines TRBV2 with TRBJ2-3; D remains ambiguous. From germline, CDR1 is SNHLY and CDR2 FYNNEI. V lost 3 bases to trimming and J lost 2 bases, with 15 bases between them. The CDR3 contains 16 residues.

The gene calls are TRBV7-2 and TRBJ1-1; D is undetermined. The CDR3 sequence is 13 residues long. Germline V CDR1 and CDR2: SGHTA, FQGNSA. V lost 2 bases to trimming and J lost 5 bases, with 9 bases between them. The DNA for the CDR3 is TGTGCCAGCAGCTTATTCTCCGAAACTGAAGCTTTCTTT. This gives the protein CASSLFSETEAFF.

This chain joins TRBV18 and TRBJ2-6; D unclear. Germline V gene data show CDR1 as KGHSH and CDR2 as LQKENI. The CDR3 runs 18 residues. Trimming took 3 bases from V and 0 from J, leaving 15 bases between them. CDR3 bases: TGTGCCAGCTCACCCCTTTTCAGACCGTCCTCTGGGGCCAACGTCCTGACTTTC. Translated: CASSPLFRPSSGANVLTF.

This chain uses TRBV19 with TRBJ2-7; 8 bases match TRBD1. The V segment lost 3 bases and the J segment 1 base; nucleotides outside the gene matches: 11. CDR1 LNHDA and CDR2 SQIVND come from the germline V gene (reference sequence). This CDR3 has 17 amino acids. The CDR3 DNA follows: TGTGCCAGTAGTATCACAGGGGGTCCCTCCTCATCCTACGAGCAGTACTTC. It encodes CASSITGGPSSSYEQYF.

This clone is medium-sized (0.01 to 0.1%) in the sample. This chain links TRBV29-1 with TRBJ2-7, with a tentative D call TRBD1 (5 bases). The V gene's germline CDR1 is SQVTM and CDR2 ANQGSEA. Between the trimmed V and J ends, which lost 7 bases and 0 bases, there was a span of 16 bases. This CDR3 spans 14 amino acids. Written as DNA, the CDR3 is TGCAGCGCTCGCCAGGGCCACAGCTCCTACGAGCAGTACTTC. This translates into CSARQGHSSYEQYF.

By share, this clone ranks as medium-sized. The chain uses TRBV4-1 and TRBJ2-2; TRBD2 agrees at 10 bases. Trimming took 2 bases from V and 6 from J; bases not matched to a gene: 12. The CDR3 is 18 amino acids. The germline CDR1 and CDR2 sequences are MGHRA and YSYEKL. This CDR3 reads CASSQTAAGTSVPGELFF. The CDR3 nucleotides are TGCGCCAGCAGCCAAACTGCCGCCGGGACTAGCGTACCCGGGGAGCTGTTTTTT.

The chain has TRBV11-2 and TRBJ2-3; the D is unclear. The CDR3 has 11 residues. The ends were cut back, 3 bases at V and 7 bases at J, with 5 bases in the middle. Germline V lookup: CDR1 SGHAT, CDR2 FQNNGV. CDR3 nucleotides: TGTGCCAGCAGCTTCCTTTATACGCAGTATTTT. Translated, it gives CASSFLYTQYF.

This clone appeared a few times. This chain connects TRBV6-6 to TRBJ1-2, with D tentatively TRBD1 (6 bases). CDR1 is MNHNY and CDR2 is SVGAGI in the germline V gene (reference sequence). CDR3 length equals 13 residues. The V and J ends lost 4 bases and 4 bases respectively, with 10 bases between them. The CDR3: CASSSGAGYGYTF. CDR3 nucleotides: TGTGCCAGCAGTTCGGGGGCCGGCTATGGCTACACCTTC.

This clone has a handful of counts. The chain is built from TRBV9 and TRBJ2-7, with 12 bases lining up with TRBD2. The germline V gene has CDR1 SGDLS and CDR2 YYNGEE. V gave up 0 bases and J gave up 6 bases; unmatched junction bases: 7. The CDR3 consists of 16 residues. DNA for the CDR3: TGTGCCAGCAGCGTAGACCTAGCGGGAGGGCCAGGCGAGCAGTACTTC. It encodes CASSVDLAGGPGEQYF.

The chain is built from TRBV11-1 and TRBJ2-5; 9 bases are shared with TRBD2. The CDR3 spans 19 residues. Germline-derived CDR1 and CDR2 are SGHAT and FQDESV (reference sequence). Losses at the gene ends were 5 bases for V and 0 bases for J; bases not matched to a gene: 16. The CDR3 loop reads CASSATTRSGGLYQETQYF. For the CDR3, the DNA is TGTGCCAGCAGCGCCACGACGCGGAGCGGGGGGCTATACCAAGAGACCCAGTACTTC.

The rearrangement uses TRBV4-2 and TRBJ1-2; 7 nucleotides match TRBD1. CDR3 length: 13 amino acids. The V segment lost 5 bases and the J segment 7 bases; nucleotides outside the gene matches: 7. CDR1 is LGHNA and CDR2 is YNFKEQ in the germline V gene. In DNA form, the CDR3 reads TGTGCCAGCAGCTTGGTTGCAGGGGGTGGCTACACCTTC. Its translation is CASSLVAGGGYTF.

This rearrangement joins TRBV11-2 to TRBJ2-3; tentative D call: TRBD2 (6 bases). In germline, CDR1 is SGHAT, CDR2 FQNNGV. With 4 bases removed from V and 5 bases from J, the gap between germline ends came to 13 bases. The CDR3 sequence is 14 residues long. Written as DNA, the CDR3 is TGTGCCAGCAGCTCGTTTGGGAGGAGAGATACGCAGTATTTT. Translated, it gives CASSSFGRRDTQYF.

The chain uses TRBV5-3 and TRBJ1-5; D perhaps matches TRBD1 (5 bases). TRBV5-3 is noted as an ORF with a role that remains uncertain. This CDR3 comprises 12 residues. V dropped 4 bases and J dropped 7 bases, with 9 bases sitting between them. The CDR3 nucleotides read TGTGCCAGAAGCACAGGAAGGCAGCCCCAGCATTTT. Translating gives CARSTGRQPQHF.

This clone turned up a few times. The rearrangement uses TRBV7-2 and TRBJ1-6; TRBD1 is a possible D gene (5 bases). Germline assignment: CDR1 SGHTA and CDR2 FQGNSA. The V end lost 5 bases, the J end lost 0 bases, and 5 bases lay between the germline ends. The CDR3 length is 14 residues. The CDR3 sequence: CASSQGSYNSPLHF. The DNA for the CDR3 is TGTGCCAGCAGCCAGGGCTCCTATAATTCACCCCTCCACTTT.